The present T cell receptor beta chain was sequenced within a study of T cell repertoires in cytomegalovirus infection. Looking at the study overall: Both a matching HLA type and CMV infection were indicated by public TCR beta signatures. Study-level results: Identification of carriers of CMV plus the relevant HLA was achieved through cumulative public TCR beta family frequency. Ex vivo, HLA-C-restricted CMV-specific TCR beta clonotypes prevailed over the rest of the response.

This clonotype was counted a few times. Its antigen is as yet unknown. In TCRdb, the reads were re-called with MiXCR into one record per CDR3 protein. The sample records approximately 130,000 distinct CDR3 sequences, roughly 9% being singletons. Germline lookup yields CDR1 SQVTM and CDR2 ANQGSEA. There are 15 residues in the CDR3. Trimming cost V 0 bases and J 3 bases, with 11 bases left between them. The gene calls are TRBV29-1 and TRBJ2-2, with D uncertain. Sequenced: PBMCs. The sequence derives from a human donor in good health (CMV status not recorded). Some clones in this sample may be carry-over from other donors' samples. CDR3: CSVEDSQEYTGELFF. The CDR3 region has the DNA TGCAGCGTTGAAGATAGTCAGGAATACACCGGGGAGCTGTTTTTT.